A single sample is the source of the 3 T cell receptor beta chains below, sequenced in a study of blood T cells in healthy people across ages. PCR was performed a second time for about 7 to 11 cycles using a sample-barcoded 5' primer and a J-beta primer mix. Via MiXCR, TCRdb re-called the 5' RACE reads, giving one row per CDR3 protein. The data show around 500,000 distinct CDR3 sequences, roughly a quarter seen once. The same sample was also used in a study of T cells of mothers and their children.

Sequencing was carried out using blood. These receptors were taken from a boy aged 2-15 years in good health.

The chain is built from TRBV6-5 and TRBJ2-7; 7 nucleotides match TRBD1. The CDR3 consists of 15 residues. Trimming cost V 4 bases and J 2 bases; bases outside gene matches: 8. In germline, CDR1 is MNHEY, CDR2 SVGAGI. This chain's CDR3 is CASSSGQTMTYEQYF. CDR3 nucleotide sequence: TGTGCCAGCAGTTCGGGACAGACAATGACCTACGAGCAGTACTTC.

This chain uses TRBV6-6 with TRBJ2-1; D might be TRBD2 (6 bases). This CDR3 has 12 amino acids. Looked up from germline, CDR1 is MNHNY and CDR2 is SVGAGI (reference sequence). Trimming removed 7 bases at V and 5 bases at J, with 9 bases between. CDR3: CASKTGDNEQFF. The DNA for the CDR3 is TGTGCCAGCAAAACGGGGGACAATGAGCAGTTCTTC.

There are many counts of this clonotype. The rearrangement uses TRBV11-2 and TRBJ2-5; TRBD1 matches at 7 bases. The germline V gene encodes CDR1 SGHAT and CDR2 FQNNGV. V shed 1 base, J shed 5 bases, and the junction held 4 bases outside the gene matches. This CDR3 comprises 14 residues. The CDR3 DNA is TGTGCCAGCAGCTTAGGAGGGGGCCATGAGACCCAGTACTTC. Translation gives CASSLGGGHETQYF.